The 7 T cell receptor beta chains below were found in one sample sequenced in a study of shared clonotypes between healthy human individuals. Naive CD8 cells lacked CD45RO, underwent positive selection for CCR7 and left out terminally differentiated effector memory CD45RA+ cells. Clones were read by immunoSEQ multiplex PCR, and TCRdb kept only the in-frame ones, dropping some. Among 660,000 or so clones listed, roughly 96% were seen once. The source material was naive CD8+ T cells sorted from blood. These receptors all stem from a woman aged 30 to 39 in good health.

The chain links TRBV19 to TRBJ2-2, with D possibly matching TRBD1 (6 bases). Trimming took off 5 bases at V and 3 bases at J, with 13 bases between the two ends. Germline V gives CDR1 LNHDA, CDR2 SQIVND (reference sequence). The CDR3 consists of 15 residues. The CDR3 sequence is CASSPGQTHTGELFF. The DNA of the CDR3 is TGTGCCAGTAGTCCTGGACAGACCCACACCGGGGAGCTGTTTTTT.

The V and J genes are TRBV7-8 and TRBJ2-7, with 8 bases fitting TRBD2. The V gene end was trimmed by 5 bases and the J gene end by 0 bases; junction bases not matched to a gene: 6. CDR1 SGHVS and CDR2 FQNEAQ come from the germline V gene. The CDR3 sequence is 15 residues long. CDR3 in DNA: TGTGCCAGCAGCAGACAGCGGGAGAGCTCCTACGAGCAGTACTTC. This codes for CASSRQRESSYEQYF.

The gene calls are TRBV4-2 and TRBJ2-1, with a weak D call TRBD1 (8 bases). V was pared by 1 base and J by 8 bases, with 24 bases between. Germline V gene lookup returns CDR1 LGHNA and CDR2 YNFKEQ. The CDR3 has 18 amino acids. This chain's CDR3 is CASSQAGGVLTGEDEQFF. In DNA, the CDR3 is TGTGCCAGCAGCCAAGCGGGGGGTGTTTTGACAGGGGAGGATGAGCAGTTCTTC.

This clone was seen a single time. The chain is built from TRBV28 and TRBJ2-7; 9 bases line up with TRBD1. V gave up 10 bases and J gave up 5 bases; unmatched junction bases: 15. The CDR3 is 15 residues long. The germline V gene has CDR1 MDHEN and CDR2 SYDVKM. The CDR3 protein is CATRGGTGNYNEQYF. In DNA form, the CDR3 reads TGTGCCACCCGAGGGGGGACAGGGAATTACAACGAGCAGTACTTC.

V is TRBV2 and J is TRBJ2-1, with D tentatively TRBD2 (5 bases). The CDR3 has 13 amino acids. Germline lookup yields CDR1 SNHLY and CDR2 FYNNEI. The V end was cut by 1 base, the J end by 8 bases, with 9 bases between. CDR3 nucleotides: TGTGCCAGCAGTGAAGAGGCGGGCTATGAGCAGTTCTTC. It specifies CASSEEAGYEQFF. The whole variable domain, remainder taken from reference TRBV2 and TRBJ2-1, is EPEVTQTPSHQVTQMGQEVILRCVPISNHLYFYWYRQILGQKVEFLVSFYNNEISEKSEIFDDQFSVERPDGSNFTLKIRSTKLEDSAMYFCASSEEAGYEQFFGPGTRLTVL.

The chain combines TRBV30 with TRBJ2-7, with D perhaps assigned TRBD1 or TRBD2 (7 bases each). V dropped 2 bases and J dropped 6 bases, with 14 bases sitting between them. This CDR3 comprises 13 residues. Germline V CDR1 and CDR2: GTSNPN, SVGIG (reference sequence). The CDR3 DNA sequence: TGTGCCTGGAGTCCAACAGGGGAGGGCGAGCAGTACTTC. Protein product: CAWSPTGEGEQYF.

This chain connects TRBV19 to TRBJ1-1; 9 bases map to TRBD1. Germline V gives CDR1 LNHDA, CDR2 SQIVND (reference sequence). The CDR3 consists of 15 residues. Trimming at V came to 5 bases and at J to 3 bases, leaving 7 bases not matched to a gene. CDR3: CASSPTGGWDTEAFF. DNA of the CDR3: TGTGCCAGTAGTCCCACAGGGGGCTGGGACACTGAAGCTTTCTTT.